Listed below are T cell receptor beta chains from one sample, sequenced in a study of cytomegalovirus exposure and HLA in healthy donors. Generated by immunoSEQ multiplex PCR, the TCRdb table keeps only in-frame clones and is missing some. The repertoire has some 130,000 clones, 70% to 90% of them found once; the top ten carry under 2%. The specimen was PBMCs. The receptors come from a boy aged 5 to 17 in good health and CMV-seronegative. Both conserved end residues are part of each CDR3. The order of the fields is clone size, J gene, V gene, D gene, CDR3 DNA, CDR3 protein. A D gene is named only where the DNA matches it firmly. Expanded clones are given a class, and other clones once, few, many or no size at all.

clone_size: .
j_call: TRBJ1-3
v_call: TRBV7-6
d_call: TRBD1
cdr3_nt: TGTGCCAGCAGCCTACGGACAGGGAGTAATGGAAACACCATATATTTT
cdr3_aa: CASSLRTGSNGNTIYF

clone_size: once
j_call: TRBJ1-5
v_call: TRBV30
d_call: .
cdr3_nt: TGTGCCTGGAGTGTAGTAGCGGGGAATCAGCCCCAGCATTTT
cdr3_aa: CAWSVVAGNQPQHF

clone_size: .
j_call: TRBJ2-3
v_call: TRBV7-2
d_call: TRBD2
cdr3_nt: TGTGCCAGCAGTGGGGGCGCGGGAGGGCACGATACGCAGTATTTT
cdr3_aa: CASSGGAGGHDTQYF

clone_size: few
j_call: TRBJ1-6
v_call: TRBV6-5
d_call: TRBD1
cdr3_nt: TGTGCCAGCAGTTGGGACAGGGCTGATTCACCCCTCCACTTT
cdr3_aa: CASSWDRADSPLHF

clone_size: .
j_call: TRBJ1-1
v_call: TRBV4-3
d_call: TRBD1
cdr3_nt: TGCGCCAGCAGCCATTCGACAGGGGGAATGAACACTGAAGCTTTCTTT
cdr3_aa: CASSHSTGGMNTEAFF

clone_size: .
j_call: TRBJ2-3
v_call: TRBV5-1
d_call: TRBD2
cdr3_nt: TGCGCCAGCAGCTTGGGACTAGCGGGCACAGATACGCAGTATTTT
cdr3_aa: CASSLGLAGTDTQYF

clone_size: .
j_call: TRBJ2-2
v_call: TRBV2
d_call: TRBD2
cdr3_nt: TGTGCCAGCAGCAAGGGACTAGCGGGAGCCCAGGGGTTCGGGGAGCTGTTTTTT
cdr3_aa: CASSKGLAGAQGFGELFF

clone_size: .
j_call: TRBJ2-3
v_call: TRBV6-5
d_call: TRBD2
cdr3_nt: TGTGCCAGCAGTTCGTTAGCGGGGGGAAGCACAGATACGCAGTATTTT
cdr3_aa: CASSSLAGGSTDTQYF

clone_size: .
j_call: TRBJ2-1
v_call: TRBV30
d_call: TRBD1
cdr3_nt: TGTGCCTGGCCGATCTTCCCGGGACAGACGTTCTTC
cdr3_aa: CAWPIFPGQTFF

clone_size: .
j_call: TRBJ2-1
v_call: TRBV29-1
d_call: .
cdr3_nt: TGCAGCGTTCAGAGCGACTCCTACAATGAGCAGTTCTTC
cdr3_aa: CSVQSDSYNEQFF

clone_size: .
j_call: TRBJ2-3
v_call: TRBV7-9
d_call: TRBD2
cdr3_nt: TGTGCCAGCAGCTCTAGCGGGAGCGACACAGATACGCAGTATTTT
cdr3_aa: CASSSSGSDTDTQYF

clone_size: .
j_call: TRBJ2-2
v_call: TRBV5-4
d_call: .
cdr3_nt: TGTGCCAGCAGAAACGGACTGGAGAACACCGGGGAGCTGTTTTTT
cdr3_aa: CASRNGLENTGELFF

clone_size: .
j_call: TRBJ1-6
v_call: TRBV27
d_call: .
cdr3_nt: TGTGCCAGCAGTTTATCGAGCGGGGTAGGTTCACCCCTCCACTTT
cdr3_aa: CASSLSSGVGSPLHF

clone_size: .
j_call: TRBJ1-6
v_call: TRBV6-1
d_call: .
cdr3_nt: TGTGCCAGCAGTGCCCCGACAGGTAGCTCCTATAATTCACCCCTCCACTTT
cdr3_aa: CASSAPTGSSYNSPLHF

clone_size: .
j_call: TRBJ2-1
v_call: TRBV5-1
d_call: .
cdr3_nt: TGCGCCAGCAGCTTAAATTGGGGCGATGAGCAGTTCTTC
cdr3_aa: CASSLNWGDEQFF

clone_size: .
j_call: TRBJ2-5
v_call: TRBV29-1
d_call: .
cdr3_nt: TGCAGCGGGGGGACTTCGCGGGAGACCCAGTACTTC
cdr3_aa: CSGGTSRETQYF

clone_size: .
j_call: TRBJ2-2
v_call: TRBV7-2
d_call: .
cdr3_nt: TGTGCCAGCAACCAATATGGGGGCCGGGAGCTGTTTTTT
cdr3_aa: CASNQYGGRELFF

clone_size: few
j_call: TRBJ1-1
v_call: TRBV4-1
d_call: .
cdr3_nt: TGCGCCAGCAGCCAAGATCAGGGGAGGAACACTGAAGCTTTCTTT
cdr3_aa: CASSQDQGRNTEAFF

clone_size: .
j_call: TRBJ1-2
v_call: TRBV25-1
d_call: TRBD1
cdr3_nt: TGTGCCAGCAGTGGACACACCGGGACAGGCTCTCTCCCCGACTACACCTTC
cdr3_aa: CASSGHTGTGSLPDYTF

clone_size: .
j_call: TRBJ2-3
v_call: TRBV7-9
d_call: .
cdr3_nt: TGTGCCAGCAGCCAGGCGCAGAACACAGATACGCAGTATTTT
cdr3_aa: CASSQAQNTDTQYF

clone_size: .
j_call: TRBJ2-3
v_call: TRBV7-2
d_call: .
cdr3_nt: TGTGCCAGCAGCTTAAATTTCGCAGATACGCAGTATTTT
cdr3_aa: CASSLNFADTQYF

clone_size: .
j_call: TRBJ1-1
v_call: TRBV15
d_call: .
cdr3_nt: TGTGCCACCAGCAGAGACCCGGGATTGAACACTGAAGCTTTCTTT
cdr3_aa: CATSRDPGLNTEAFF

clone_size: .
j_call: TRBJ1-4
v_call: TRBV7-9
d_call: .
cdr3_nt: TGTGCCAGCAGCTATACTGGGAGAGAAAAACTGTTTTTT
cdr3_aa: CASSYTGREKLFF

clone_size: .
j_call: TRBJ2-3
v_call: TRBV4-2
d_call: .
cdr3_nt: TGTGCCAGCAGCCAAGCCGGCAGGATTAGCACAGATACGCAGTATTTT
cdr3_aa: CASSQAGRISTDTQYF

clone_size: .
j_call: TRBJ2-2
v_call: TRBV7-3
d_call: .
cdr3_nt: TGTGCCAGCAGCGGGAGTGCCACCGGGGAGCTGTTTTTT
cdr3_aa: CASSGSATGELFF

clone_size: .
j_call: TRBJ2-5
v_call: TRBV9
d_call: TRBD1
cdr3_nt: TGTGCCAGCAGCTATGGACAGGGGGTCGGAGAGACCCAGTACTTC
cdr3_aa: CASSYGQGVGETQYF

clone_size: .
j_call: TRBJ2-5
v_call: TRBV6-5
d_call: .
cdr3_nt: TGTGCCAGCAGTTGGAGACAGGCACAAGAGACCCAGTACTTC
cdr3_aa: CASSWRQAQETQYF

clone_size: .
j_call: TRBJ2-2
v_call: TRBV6-1
d_call: .
cdr3_nt: TGTGCCAGCTTCCGTACCGGGGAGCTGTTTTTT
cdr3_aa: CASFRTGELFF

clone_size: .
j_call: TRBJ2-2
v_call: TRBV4-1
d_call: TRBD2
cdr3_nt: TGCGCCAGCAGCCAAGAACTGGCGGGAGGAGCGAACACCGGGGAGCTGTTTTTT
cdr3_aa: CASSQELAGGANTGELFF

clone_size: .
j_call: TRBJ2-7
v_call: TRBV4-2
d_call: TRBD2
cdr3_nt: TGTGCCAGCAGCCACTTCGGACTGGCGGGGGGCCCCGAGCAGTACTTC
cdr3_aa: CASSHFGLAGGPEQYF

clone_size: .
j_call: TRBJ2-7
v_call: TRBV7-2
d_call: .
cdr3_nt: TGTGCCAGCAGCTTCTCAGGGAACGAGCAGTACTTC
cdr3_aa: CASSFSGNEQYF

clone_size: .
j_call: TRBJ2-3
v_call: TRBV10-3
d_call: TRBD1
cdr3_nt: TGTGCCATCAGTGTGCAGGGGGCCACAGATACGCAGTATTTT
cdr3_aa: CAISVQGATDTQYF

clone_size: .
j_call: TRBJ2-7
v_call: TRBV11-2
d_call: .
cdr3_nt: TGTGCCAGCAGCTTTGTCAGGGGTGGAGAGCAGTACTTC
cdr3_aa: CASSFVRGGEQYF

clone_size: .
j_call: TRBJ2-3
v_call: TRBV7-9
d_call: .
cdr3_nt: TGTGCCAGCAGCTTAGTGAGTAGTTTCCCCGATACGCAGTATTTT
cdr3_aa: CASSLVSSFPDTQYF

clone_size: .
j_call: TRBJ2-5
v_call: TRBV30
d_call: TRBD2
cdr3_nt: TGTGCCTGGAGTATTTGGCTAGCGGGAGCAGAGACCCAGTACTTC
cdr3_aa: CAWSIWLAGAETQYF

clone_size: once
j_call: TRBJ2-5
v_call: TRBV7-8
d_call: TRBD2
cdr3_nt: TGTGCCAGTCTTCTAGCGGGAGGTCGGAAAGAGACCCAGTACTTC
cdr3_aa: CASLLAGGRKETQYF

clone_size: .
j_call: TRBJ1-2
v_call: TRBV6-1
d_call: .
cdr3_nt: TGTGCCAGCACCCCACAGGACTATGGCTACCCCTTC
cdr3_aa: CASTPQDYGYPF

clone_size: .
j_call: TRBJ2-7
v_call: TRBV30
d_call: TRBD2
cdr3_nt: TGTGCCTGGAGGTTGGGTAGCGGGAGGAACTACGAGCAGTACTTC
cdr3_aa: CAWRLGSGRNYEQYF

clone_size: .
j_call: TRBJ1-5
v_call: TRBV16
d_call: .
cdr3_nt: TGTGCCAGCAGCCAGTCGGGATCGGGAGATCAGCCCCAGCATTTT
cdr3_aa: CASSQSGSGDQPQHF

clone_size: few
j_call: TRBJ2-7
v_call: TRBV4-1
d_call: .
cdr3_nt: TGCGCCAGCAGCCAAATAGAATCCTACGAGCAGTACTTC
cdr3_aa: CASSQIESYEQYF

clone_size: .
j_call: TRBJ1-3
v_call: TRBV7-7
d_call: .
cdr3_nt: TGTGCTAGCAGCCCCGGGGTTGGTGGAAACACCATATATTTT
cdr3_aa: CASSPGVGGNTIYF

clone_size: .
j_call: TRBJ2-7
v_call: TRBV10-3
d_call: .
cdr3_nt: TGTGCCATCAGTGAGTCTGGGACGGGAGCTGCTCGAGAGCAGTACTTC
cdr3_aa: CAISESGTGAAREQYF

clone_size: .
j_call: TRBJ2-7
v_call: TRBV5-6
d_call: TRBD1
cdr3_nt: TGTGCCAGCAGCCCCAGACCGGGACAGGGAAACCACGAGCAGTACTTC
cdr3_aa: CASSPRPGQGNHEQYF

clone_size: .
j_call: TRBJ1-5
v_call: TRBV27
d_call: .
cdr3_nt: TGTGCCAGCAGTCCGGACTTGGGAGATAGCAATCAGCCCCAGCATTTT
cdr3_aa: CASSPDLGDSNQPQHF

clone_size: .
j_call: TRBJ2-7
v_call: TRBV18
d_call: .
cdr3_nt: TGTGCCAGCTCACCTCAGGCAGAAAACTACGAGCAGTACTTC
cdr3_aa: CASSPQAENYEQYF

clone_size: .
j_call: TRBJ1-5
v_call: TRBV19
d_call: TRBD1
cdr3_nt: TGTGCCAGTAGTGTTCCGGGACAGGGCATTCGGCCCCAGCATTTT
cdr3_aa: CASSVPGQGIRPQHF

clone_size: .
j_call: TRBJ1-6
v_call: TRBV5-4
d_call: TRBD1
cdr3_nt: TGTGCCAGCAGCCCGGAGCCGGGACAGGGAGTAAGTCCCCTCCACTTT
cdr3_aa: CASSPEPGQGVSPLHF

clone_size: few
j_call: TRBJ2-3
v_call: TRBV5-1
d_call: .
cdr3_nt: TGCGCCAGCAGCTTGGGGAGTACGAGGGATACGCAGTATTTT
cdr3_aa: CASSLGSTRDTQYF

clone_size: .
j_call: TRBJ1-3
v_call: TRBV4-1
d_call: .
cdr3_nt: TGCGCCAGCAGCCACATGGGAGGAACTGGAAACACCATATATTTT
cdr3_aa: CASSHMGGTGNTIYF

clone_size: .
j_call: TRBJ1-5
v_call: TRBV7-7
d_call: .
cdr3_nt: TGTGCCAGCAGCTTAGATTTCGGGGTTGGCGGAAAGCCCCAGCATTTT
cdr3_aa: CASSLDFGVGGKPQHF

clone_size: .
j_call: TRBJ1-5
v_call: TRBV5-6
d_call: .
cdr3_nt: TGTGCCAGCAGCTTGGGGTCGCAGGTTCCTTATCAGCCCCAGCATTTT
cdr3_aa: CASSLGSQVPYQPQHF

clone_size: .
j_call: TRBJ1-3
v_call: TRBV27
d_call: .
cdr3_nt: TGTGCCAGCAGCTCTCCGGGTCGCGAAAGCTCTGGAAACACCATATATTTT
cdr3_aa: CASSSPGRESSGNTIYF

clone_size: .
j_call: TRBJ2-1
v_call: TRBV13
d_call: .
cdr3_nt: TGTGCCAGCAGCTTTTCGCGGGCAAGGGGGAATGAGCAGTTCTTC
cdr3_aa: CASSFSRARGNEQFF